What follows are 14 T cell receptor beta chains derived from one specimen sequenced in a study of blood T cell repertoires in COVID-19. This table comes from immunoSEQ multiplex PCR, and its TCRdb copy is limited to in-frame clones, with some not included. Seen here are fewer than 250,000 clones, approximately 85% observed once, and the top ten hold 9.1%. The specimen sequenced was PBMCs or T cells enriched from blood (not recorded which). The receptors derive from a woman in her fifties or sixties with acute COVID-19.

This clone has more than one count but fewer than ten. This chain links TRBV29-1 with TRBJ1-3; D remains ambiguous. Germline V gene data show CDR1 as SQVTM and CDR2 as ANQGSEA. This CDR3 has 13 residues. Trimming left V 5 bases short and J 0 bases short, with 8 bases between. The CDR3 DNA follows: TGCAGCGTTCATCGAGGCTCTGGAAACACCATATATTTT. It yields the protein CSVHRGSGNTIYF.

V gene TRBV6-5 combines with J gene TRBJ1-1; D might be TRBD1 (5 bases). The CDR3 spans 14 residues. Germline CDR1 reads MNHEY; CDR2 reads SVGAGI. The germline V and J ends were trimmed by 2 bases and 3 bases, with 10 bases remaining between them. CDR3 sequence: CASSYGAPDTEAFF. The CDR3 nucleotides read TGTGCCAGCAGTTACGGGGCCCCGGACACTGAAGCTTTCTTT.

The V gene is TRBV6-2 or TRBV6-3, the J gene TRBJ2-1, with 12 bases aligning to TRBD2. The CDR3 runs to 14 residues. Germline CDR1 MNHEY, CDR2 SVGEGT. J was trimmed by 11 bases and V by 6 bases; bases with no gene match: 8. CDR3 sequence: CASRPSGGARQQFF. CDR3 sequence (DNA): TGTGCCAGCAGGCCTAGCGGGGGGGCTAGGCAGCAGTTCTTC.

The CDR3 coding sequence is TGTGCCAGCAGTTTAGATGTCGCGGGGAACACTGAAGCTTTCTTT. Amino acid sequence: CASSLDVAGNTEAFF. The rearrangement links TRBV28 to TRBJ1-1; D uncertain. Looked up from germline, CDR1 is MDHEN and CDR2 is SYDVKM. Trimming took off 2 bases at V and 1 base at J, with 11 bases between the two ends. The CDR3 has 15 amino acids.

The chain links TRBV2 to TRBJ1-1, with 7 bases matching TRBD1. This CDR3 has 15 amino acids. V lost 0 bases and J lost 4; bases outside the gene matches: 5. Germline CDR1 is SNHLY and CDR2 is FYNNEI. The CDR3 DNA reads TGTGCCAGCAGTGAAGCGCGCTCAGGGGGCACTGAAGCTTTCTTT. Translating gives CASSEARSGGTEAFF.

The chain recombines TRBV3-1 (or the pseudogene TRBV3-2) with TRBJ2-2; 9 bases fit TRBD1. CDR1 is LGHDT, CDR2 YNNKEL, per germline (reference sequence). CDR3 size: 19 residues. V was clipped by 4 bases and J by 6 bases; unmatched bases: 18. The CDR3 nucleotides are TGTGCCAGCAGCCTTAGAAGGTTCGGAGGGACAGGGTATTCCGGGGAGCTGTTTTTT. Residues: CASSLRRFGGTGYSGELFF.

The chain has TRBV6-5 and TRBJ1-5; the D is unclear. Germline CDR1 and CDR2: MNHEY and SVGAGI. The CDR3 runs to 15 residues. V was shortened by 5 bases and J by 0 bases, with 11 bases between the two germline ends. The CDR3 DNA reads as TGTGCCAGCAGTCTCGAGGGTAATAGCAATCAGCCCCAGCATTTT. Translation gives CASSLEGNSNQPQHF.

In this sample, this clone turned up once. The chain links TRBV6-5 to TRBJ1-1; 7 bases are a match to TRBD1. This CDR3 has 13 amino acids. With 6 bases clipped from V and 4 bases from J, the junction kept 5 bases outside the gene matches. Germline V CDR1 and CDR2: MNHEY, SVGAGI. CDR3 sequence (DNA): TGTGCCAGCAGGAACGACAGGGTCACTGAAGCTTTCTTT. Translating gives CASRNDRVTEAFF.

This clone was counted a few times. The V and J genes are TRBV19 and TRBJ1-5, with no clear D. This CDR3 comprises 13 residues. CDR1 is LNHDA and CDR2 is SQIVND in the germline V gene (reference sequence). The V end lost 4 bases, the J end lost 0 bases, and 4 bases lay between the germline ends. CDR3 sequence: CASSTNSNQPQHF. For the CDR3, the DNA is TGTGCCAGTAGTACAAATAGCAATCAGCCCCAGCATTTT.

This clone was counted many times. The J gene is TRBJ1-1, the V gene TRBV30; 9 bases line up with TRBD1. The trim removed 0 bases at V and 0 bases at J, leaving 8 bases unmatched. The CDR3 is 17 residues long. CDR1 is GTSNPN and CDR2 is SVGIG in the germline V gene (reference sequence). Written as DNA, the CDR3 is TGTGCCTGGAGTGTAAGGTTGACAGGGGGGATGAACACTGAAGCTTTCTTT. Encoded protein: CAWSVRLTGGMNTEAFF.

V is TRBV5-4 and J is TRBJ1-1, with D perhaps TRBD1 (5 bases). This CDR3 contains 18 residues. Trimming left V 0 bases short and J 1 base short, with 19 bases between. Germline CDR1 is SGHNT and CDR2 is YYREEE (reference sequence). The CDR3 is CASSLVRVLDTKNTEAFF. The DNA of the CDR3 is TGTGCCAGCAGCTTGGTTCGGGTTTTGGACACGAAGAACACTGAAGCTTTCTTT.

The chain is built from TRBV19 and TRBJ2-7; weak D call: TRBD2 (5 bases). The V and J ends lost 1 base and 3 bases respectively, with 10 bases between them. The germline gives CDR1 LNHDA, CDR2 SQIVND (reference sequence). This CDR3 comprises 14 residues. The CDR3, as DNA: TGTGCCAGTAGTATAGGATACCGGGACTACGAGCAGTACTTC. Its protein is CASSIGYRDYEQYF. The full variable domain, in which reference TRBV19 and TRBJ2-7 provide the parts outside the CDR3, is DGGITQSPKYLFRKEGQNVTLSCEQNLNHDAMYWYRQDPGQGLRLIYYSQIVNDFQKGDIAEGYSVSREKKESFPLTVTSAQKNPTAFYLCASSIGYRDYEQYFGPGTRLTVT.

The chain has TRBV29-1 and TRBJ2-7; weak D call: TRBD1 (6 bases). The CDR3 contains 14 residues. With 2 bases removed from V and 0 bases from J, the gap between germline ends came to 11 bases. CDR1 is SQVTM, CDR2 ANQGSEA, per germline. The CDR3 loop reads CSVESGESSYEQYF. CDR3 in DNA: TGCAGCGTTGAATCAGGGGAGAGCTCCTACGAGCAGTACTTC.

DNA for the CDR3: TGTGCCACCAGTGACCCGACGGCGGGGGCCGCAGATACGCAGTATTTT. Protein: CATSDPTAGAADTQYF. The genes are TRBV24-1 and TRBJ2-3; TRBD2 is a possible D gene (7 bases). CDR3 length: 16 amino acids. With 4 bases removed from V and 4 bases from J, the gap between germline ends came to 17 bases. Per germline, CDR1 KGHDR and CDR2 SFDVKD.